Sequencing of this TCR beta chain was carried out in a study of blood T cell repertoires in COVID-19. Study background: PBMCs, B-cell-depleted T cells, or T cells were the source of the cDNA or gDNA that made up the material.

Those enrolled, adults aged 18 to 89 years, came from about two dozen US areas. V shed 0 bases and J 3 bases; nucleotides not matched to a gene: 21. The germline V gene encodes CDR1 SGHKS and CDR2 YYEKEE (reference sequence). CDR3 length: 20 residues. Study processing details: Researchers report that nucleated cell counts were estimated from reference gene primer amplification. Sequencing was performed with immunoSEQ multiplex PCR; in TCRdb, only in-frame clones are kept and a portion is missing. V and J calls and clone size come straight from that table; D and trimming were deduced from the DNA. The table shows approximately 300,000 clones, with nearly 90% occurring only once.

Specimen: PBMCs or T cells enriched from blood (not recorded which). The TCR was taken from a woman younger than 30 with acute COVID-19. The genes are TRBV5-5 and TRBJ2-7, with 7 bases fitting TRBD2. The CDR3 DNA follows: TGTGCCAGCAGCTTGGAGTTACTAGCGTCCGTGTTCGTACACTACTACGAGCAGTACTTC. Amino acids: CASSLELLASVFVHYYEQYF.